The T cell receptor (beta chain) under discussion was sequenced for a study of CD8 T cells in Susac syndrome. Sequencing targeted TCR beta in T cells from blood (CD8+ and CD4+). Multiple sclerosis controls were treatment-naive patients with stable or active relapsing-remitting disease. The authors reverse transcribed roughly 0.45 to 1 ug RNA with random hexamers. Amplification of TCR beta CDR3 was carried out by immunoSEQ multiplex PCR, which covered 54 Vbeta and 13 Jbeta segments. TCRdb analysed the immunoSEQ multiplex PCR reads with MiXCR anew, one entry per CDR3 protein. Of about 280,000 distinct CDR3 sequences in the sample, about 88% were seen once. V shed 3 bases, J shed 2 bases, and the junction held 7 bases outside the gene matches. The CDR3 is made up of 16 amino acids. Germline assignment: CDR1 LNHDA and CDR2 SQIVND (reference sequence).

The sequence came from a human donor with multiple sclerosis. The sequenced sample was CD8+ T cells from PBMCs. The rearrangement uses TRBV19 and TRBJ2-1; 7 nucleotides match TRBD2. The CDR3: CASSIRGGMTYNEQFF. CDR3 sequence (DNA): TGTGCCAGTAGTATTCGGGGAGGGATGACCTACAATGAGCAGTTCTTC. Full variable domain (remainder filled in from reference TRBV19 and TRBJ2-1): DGGITQSPKYLFRKEGQNVTLSCEQNLNHDAMYWYRQDPGQGLRLIYYSQIVNDFQKGDIAEGYSVSREKKESFPLTVTSAQKNPTAFYLCASSIRGGMTYNEQFFGPGTRLTVL.